The clone carrying this T cell receptor beta chain turned up a few times. These data belong to a study of shared clonotypes between healthy human individuals. Study background: Three CD4 naive, three CD4 memory, two CD8 naive and one CD8 memory plate were used per donor.

Selected positively for CCR7 and CD45RO-negative, naive CD8 cells excluded terminally differentiated effector memory CD45RA+ cells. Only in-frame clones appear in the TCRdb table, and some are missing; sequencing was by immunoSEQ multiplex PCR. The table shows more than 550,000 clones, with 92% occurring only once. Trimming left V 4 bases short and J 2 bases short, with 12 bases between. CDR1 is MNHEY and CDR2 is SMNVEV in the germline V gene (reference sequence). This CDR3 is 14 amino acids long. The specimen was naive CD8+ T cells sorted from blood. This sequence was found in a man aged 25 to 40 in good health. V gene TRBV27 combines with J gene TRBJ2-7, with TRBD1 as a possible D gene (6 bases). The CDR3 DNA sequence: TGTGCCAGCAGTTGGGGCAGGGGCACCTACGAGCAGTACTTC. Translation gives CASSWGRGTYEQYF.